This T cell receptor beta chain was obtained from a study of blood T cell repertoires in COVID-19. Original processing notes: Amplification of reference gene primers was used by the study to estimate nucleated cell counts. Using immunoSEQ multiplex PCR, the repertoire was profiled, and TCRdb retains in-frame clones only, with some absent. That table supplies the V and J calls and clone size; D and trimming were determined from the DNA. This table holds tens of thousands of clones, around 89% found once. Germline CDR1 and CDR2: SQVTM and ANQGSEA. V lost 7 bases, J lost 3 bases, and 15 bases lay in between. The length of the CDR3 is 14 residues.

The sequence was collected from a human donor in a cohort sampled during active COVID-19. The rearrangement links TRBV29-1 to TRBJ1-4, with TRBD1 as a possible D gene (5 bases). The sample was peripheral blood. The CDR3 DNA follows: TGCAGCGCCTCGGGAGCGGGGGCTAATGAAAAACTGTTTTTT. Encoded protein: CSASGAGANEKLFF. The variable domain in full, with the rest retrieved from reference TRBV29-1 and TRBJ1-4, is SAVISQKPSRDICQRGTSLTIQCQVDSQVTMMFWYRQQPGQSLTLIATANQGSEATYESGFVIDKFPISRPNLTFSTLTVSNMSPEDSSIYLCSASGAGANEKLFFGSGTQLSVL.